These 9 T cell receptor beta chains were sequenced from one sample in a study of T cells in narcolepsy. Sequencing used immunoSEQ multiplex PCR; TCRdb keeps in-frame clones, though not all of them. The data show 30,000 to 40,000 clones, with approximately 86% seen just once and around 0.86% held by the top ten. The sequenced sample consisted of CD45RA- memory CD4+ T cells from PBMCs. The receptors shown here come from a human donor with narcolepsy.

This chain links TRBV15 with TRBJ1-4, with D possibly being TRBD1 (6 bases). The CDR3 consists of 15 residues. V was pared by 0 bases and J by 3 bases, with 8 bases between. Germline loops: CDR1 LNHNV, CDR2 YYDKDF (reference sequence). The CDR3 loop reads CATSRDGQSNEKLFF. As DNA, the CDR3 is TGTGCCACCAGCAGAGATGGACAGTCTAATGAAAAACTGTTTTTT.

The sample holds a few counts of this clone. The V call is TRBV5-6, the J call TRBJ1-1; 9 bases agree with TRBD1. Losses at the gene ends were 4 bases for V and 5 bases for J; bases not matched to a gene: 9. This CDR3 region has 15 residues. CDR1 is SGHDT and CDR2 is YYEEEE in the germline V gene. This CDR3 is CASSPTTGGFTEAFF. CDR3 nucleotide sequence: TGTGCCAGCAGCCCGACGACAGGGGGGTTTACTGAAGCTTTCTTT.

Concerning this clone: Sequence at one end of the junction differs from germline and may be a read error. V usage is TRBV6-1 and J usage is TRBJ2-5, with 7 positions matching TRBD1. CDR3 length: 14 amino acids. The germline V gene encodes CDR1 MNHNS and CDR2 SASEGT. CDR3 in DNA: TGTGCCAGCAGTGAAGCCCCAGGGGGAAAGACCCGGTACTTC. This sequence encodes CASSEAPGGKTRYF.

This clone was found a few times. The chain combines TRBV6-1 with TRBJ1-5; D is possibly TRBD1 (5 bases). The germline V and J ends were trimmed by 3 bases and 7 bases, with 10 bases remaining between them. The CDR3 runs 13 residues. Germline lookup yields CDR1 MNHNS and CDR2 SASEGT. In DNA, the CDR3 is TGTGCCAGCAGTGAGGGGGTATGGCAGCCCCAGCATTTT. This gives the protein CASSEGVWQPQHF.

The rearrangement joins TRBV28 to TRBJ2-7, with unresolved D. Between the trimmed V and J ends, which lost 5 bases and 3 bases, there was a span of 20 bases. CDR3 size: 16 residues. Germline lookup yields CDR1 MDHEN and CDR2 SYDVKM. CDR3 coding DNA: TGTGCCAGCAGTGCCCACAAGGGTCAACTAAACTACGAGCAGTACTTC. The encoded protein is CASSAHKGQLNYEQYF. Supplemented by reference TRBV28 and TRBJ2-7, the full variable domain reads DVKVTQSSRYLVKRTGEKVFLECVQDMDHENMFWYRQDPGLGLRLIYFSYDVKMKEKGDIPEGYSVSREKKERFSLILESASTNQTSMYLCASSAHKGQLNYEQYFGPGTRLTVT.

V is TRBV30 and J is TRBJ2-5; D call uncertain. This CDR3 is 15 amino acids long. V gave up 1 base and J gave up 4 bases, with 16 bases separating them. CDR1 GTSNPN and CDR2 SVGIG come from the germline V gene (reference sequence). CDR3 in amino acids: CAWSAPTDRGETQYF. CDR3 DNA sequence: TGTGCCTGGAGTGCGCCTACAGATCGAGGAGAGACCCAGTACTTC.

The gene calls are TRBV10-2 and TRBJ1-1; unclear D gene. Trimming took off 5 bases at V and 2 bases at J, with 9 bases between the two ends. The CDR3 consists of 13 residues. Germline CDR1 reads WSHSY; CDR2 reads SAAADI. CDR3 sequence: CASSFDRNTEAFF. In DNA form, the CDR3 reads TGCGCCAGCAGTTTCGACCGAAACACTGAAGCTTTCTTT.

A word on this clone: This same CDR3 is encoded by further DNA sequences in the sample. DNA of the CDR3: TGTGCCAGCAGCTTAGTACAGAACACTGAAGCTTTCTTT. Translation gives CASSLVQNTEAFF. The chain combines TRBV11-2 with TRBJ1-1; D is undetermined. Looked up from germline, CDR1 is SGHAT and CDR2 is FQNNGV. Trimming stripped 1 base from V and 1 base from J, with 4 bases between. The length of the CDR3 is 13 residues.

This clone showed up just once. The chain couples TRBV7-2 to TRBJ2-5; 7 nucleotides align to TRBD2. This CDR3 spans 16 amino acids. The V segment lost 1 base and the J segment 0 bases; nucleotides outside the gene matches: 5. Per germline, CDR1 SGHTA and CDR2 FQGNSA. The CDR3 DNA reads TGTGCCAGCAGCTTAGAGTTTAGCGGGTACCAAGAGACCCAGTACTTC. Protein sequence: CASSLEFSGYQETQYF.